This entry features one T cell receptor (beta chain) sequence. The antigen it binds to is not known. No much larger clone exists at a distance of one base, and base qualities are not known. Clipping removes 4 bases from V and 2 bases from J, with 4 as the unmatched junction base count. Including the terminal cysteine and phenylalanine, the CDR3 comprises 15 residues. The read is trimmed to its CDR3 DNA, 45 bases read in frame from base 1. CDR1 and CDR2 (MNHEY, SVGAGI) derive from the germline V gene. This entry comes from a study of OX40 agonist ivuxolimab in advanced cancers. For context, the study as a whole: Ivuxolimab was a fully human IgG2 agonistic monoclonal antibody targeting the costimulatory receptor OX40 (CD134). Intravenous ivuxolimab was administered to patients every 2 weeks at six dose levels: 0.01, 0.1, 0.3, 1.5, 3 and 10 mg/kg. Of the roughly 53 patients in dose escalation, approximately 20 had hepatocellular carcinoma, around 15 had melanoma, 9 had renal cell carcinoma and 9 had head and neck cancer. The dose-escalation cohort was almost 85% male with a mean age of approximately 59 years, ranging from roughly 20 to 80. Prior anti-PD-1, anti-PD-L1 or anti-CTLA-4 therapy was permitted, and checkpoint inhibitors had been received by approximately 39% of dose-escalation patients. Three dose-escalation patients achieved partial responses, one with hepatocellular carcinoma and two with cutaneous melanoma. Peripheral TCRbeta sequencing was intended to test whether TCR sequence diversity was altered and clonal T-cell expansion was caused by ivuxolimab. The paper describes the monotherapy dose-escalation part (N of about 50 patients) of the phase I trial of ivuxolimab.

To sequence the TCRbeta CDR3 region, genomic DNA was isolated from the sorted cells. The immunoSEQ Assay was used to sequence the TCRbeta CDR3 regions. Imported from immuneACCESS, the table was reduced by TCRdb to in-frame sequences with V and J called. These copies leave out some clones; in studies compared against another copy, an unresolved V gene accounts for under half, and the cause of the remainder is not known. This sample holds about 91,000 clones; approximately 85% were observed only once. The top ten clones comprise approximately 0.2% of the sample. Paper-wide results and their limitations: Low levels of normalized T-cell clonal expansion were also shown by some nonresponding patients. The antigen specificity of the peripheral T cells that underwent clonal expansion was not determined. Partial responders in the 0.1-3.0 mg/kg groups had among the lowest normalized peripheral clonal expansion, especially among CD8+ T cells. At doses of 0.1 to 3.0 mg/kg, clonal expansion of both CD4+ and CD8+ T cells in blood was seen between baseline and week 6. After ivuxolimab, CD8+ T cells had more expanded clones than CD4+ T cells on average.

The trial excluded patients who had a history of autoimmune disease or who were on systemic immunosuppression. Peripheral blood for TCR sequencing was collected from all dose cohorts at baseline, on cycle 4 day 1, and on cycle 7 day 1. The samples were drawn from a first-in-human, open-label, multicenter phase I dose-escalation trial of ivuxolimab. Adults with locally advanced or metastatic head and neck squamous cell, hepatocellular, melanoma or renal cell carcinoma were enrolled in the trial. Before TCR sequencing, CD4+ T cells and CD8+ T cells from peripheral blood were sorted into separate populations.

The specimen comprised CD4+ or CD8+ T cells sorted from blood, sampled in a trial of the OX40 agonist ivuxolimab. The V gene is TRBV6-5 and the J gene is TRBJ2-4; 8 nucleotides in the junction match TRBD1. The receptor comes from an adult with an advanced solid tumor such as melanoma, head and neck, liver or kidney cancer. The CDR3 protein: CASSSGQGSKNIQYF. At the DNA level, the sequence is TGTGCCAGCAGTTCCGGACAGGGATCCAAAAACATTCAGTACTTC.